These 5 T cell receptor beta chains were all obtained from the same sample, sequenced in a study of human T cells and chemical hapten exposure. MiXCR, applied by TCRdb to the RACE reads, yields one record per CDR3 protein. The sample includes 44,000 or so distinct CDR3 sequences, around 4% of them seen just once. Specified time point: healthy volunteer bleed at 6 weeks. Extraction yielded total RNA from whole blood (unfractionated). Material: whole blood. These receptors came from a human donor in good health. Some clones in this sample may be carry-over from other donors' samples.

The chain uses TRBV20-1 and TRBJ2-2, with 8 bases matching TRBD2. The trim removed 6 bases at V and 4 bases at J, leaving 7 bases unmatched. The germline CDR1 and CDR2 sequences are DFQATT and SNEGSKA (reference sequence). The CDR3 has 14 amino acids. CDR3 nucleotides: TGCAGTGCCGAAGGACTAGCAGCCACCGGGGAGCTGTTTTTT. Translation: CSAEGLAATGELFF.

This clonotype was observed many times. V usage is TRBV5-1 and J usage is TRBJ1-5; the D is unclear. This CDR3 has 16 residues. The germline CDR1 and CDR2 sequences are SGHRS and YFSETQ. Trimming removed 1 base at V and 3 bases at J, with 14 bases between. Here the CDR3 reads CASSLFPIGDNQPQHF. The CDR3 DNA sequence: TGCGCCAGCAGCTTGTTTCCCATCGGAGACAATCAGCCCCAGCATTTT.

This clonotype was counted a few times. The V call is TRBV6-6, the J call TRBJ2-7, with D uncertain. The CDR3 runs 14 residues. The V and J ends lost 5 bases and 0 bases respectively, with 11 bases between them. Per germline, CDR1 MNHNY and CDR2 SVGAGI (reference sequence). In DNA, the CDR3 is TGTGCCAGCAGTAACGGCGGAAGCTCCTACGAGCAGTACTTC. It encodes CASSNGGSSYEQYF.

This clonotype was recorded at least ten times. The rearrangement joins TRBV28 to TRBJ2-1; 11 bases fit TRBD2. Germline V CDR1 and CDR2: MDHEN, SYDVKM. Trimming removed 3 bases from V and 7 bases from J; junction bases left unmatched: 11. CDR3 length: 17 amino acids. The CDR3 DNA sequence: TGTGCCAGCAGTTTGACTAGCGGGATAAGTTCCAGGAATGAGCAGTTCTTC. Residues: CASSLTSGISSRNEQFF.

Ten or more counts support this clonotype. The gene calls are TRBV28 and TRBJ2-1, with a possible D match to TRBD2 (6 bases). The CDR3 consists of 16 residues. Trimming stripped 8 bases from V and 0 bases from J, with 17 bases between. CDR1 MDHEN and CDR2 SYDVKM come from the germline V gene. This CDR3 is CASSSLAGSSYNEQFF. The CDR3 nucleotides are TGTGCCAGCTCCTCCCTTGCGGGAAGCTCCTACAATGAGCAGTTCTTC. The complete variable domain, with remaining parts taken from reference TRBV28 and TRBJ2-1, reads DVKVTQSSRYLVKRTGEKVFLECVQDMDHENMFWYRQDPGLGLRLIYFSYDVKMKEKGDIPEGYSVSREKKERFSLILESASTNQTSMYLCASSSLAGSSYNEQFFGPGTRLTVL.